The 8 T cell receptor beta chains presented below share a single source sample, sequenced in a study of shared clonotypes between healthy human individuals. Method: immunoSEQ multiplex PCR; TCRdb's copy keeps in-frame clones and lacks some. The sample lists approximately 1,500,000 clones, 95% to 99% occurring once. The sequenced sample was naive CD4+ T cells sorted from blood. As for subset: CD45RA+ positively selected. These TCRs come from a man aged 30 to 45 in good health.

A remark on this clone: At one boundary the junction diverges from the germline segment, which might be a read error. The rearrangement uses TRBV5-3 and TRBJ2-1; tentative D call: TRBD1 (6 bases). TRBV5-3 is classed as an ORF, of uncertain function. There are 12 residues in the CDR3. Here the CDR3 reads CARRLDRGPQFF. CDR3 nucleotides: TGTGCCAGAAGATTGGACAGAGGTCCGCAGTTCTTC.

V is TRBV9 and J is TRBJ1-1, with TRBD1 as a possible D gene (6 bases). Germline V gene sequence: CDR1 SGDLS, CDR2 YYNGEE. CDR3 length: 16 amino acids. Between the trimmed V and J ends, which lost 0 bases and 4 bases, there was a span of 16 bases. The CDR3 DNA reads TGTGCCAGCAGCGTAGCTGAGGGGGGGCAGGGCACTGAAGCTTTCTTT. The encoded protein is CASSVAEGGQGTEAFF.

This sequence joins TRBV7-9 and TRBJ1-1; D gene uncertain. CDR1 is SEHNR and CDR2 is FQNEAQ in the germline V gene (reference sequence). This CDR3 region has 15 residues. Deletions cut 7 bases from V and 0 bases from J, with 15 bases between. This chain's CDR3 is CASTFSGGLNTEAFF. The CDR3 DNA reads TGTGCCAGCACCTTCAGCGGCGGATTGAACACTGAAGCTTTCTTT.

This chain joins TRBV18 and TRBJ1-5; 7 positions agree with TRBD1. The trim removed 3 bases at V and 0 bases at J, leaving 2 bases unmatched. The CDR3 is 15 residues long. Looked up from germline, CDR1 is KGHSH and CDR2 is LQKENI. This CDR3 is CASSPDRFSNQPQHF. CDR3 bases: TGTGCCAGCTCACCGGACAGGTTTAGCAATCAGCCCCAGCATTTT.

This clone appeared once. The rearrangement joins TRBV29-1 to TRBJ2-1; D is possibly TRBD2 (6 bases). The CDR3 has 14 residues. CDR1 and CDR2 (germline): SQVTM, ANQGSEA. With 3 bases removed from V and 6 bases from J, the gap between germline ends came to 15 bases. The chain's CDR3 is CSVDRDSGSNEQFF. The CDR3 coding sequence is TGCAGCGTTGACAGGGACTCGGGCTCCAATGAGCAGTTCTTC.

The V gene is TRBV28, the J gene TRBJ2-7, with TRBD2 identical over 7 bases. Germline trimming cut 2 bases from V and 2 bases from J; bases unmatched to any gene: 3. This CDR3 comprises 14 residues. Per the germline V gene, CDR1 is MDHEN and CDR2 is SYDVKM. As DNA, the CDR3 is TGTGCCAGCAGTTTAGGCGGGAGCCCCTACGAGCAGTACTTC. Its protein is CASSLGGSPYEQYF.

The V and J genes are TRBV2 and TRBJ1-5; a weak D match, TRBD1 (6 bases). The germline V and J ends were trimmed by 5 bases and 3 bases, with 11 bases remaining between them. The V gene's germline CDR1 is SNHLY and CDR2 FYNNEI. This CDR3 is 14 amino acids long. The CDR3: CASSNGQINQPQHF. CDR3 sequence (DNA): TGTGCCAGCAGTAACGGACAGATCAATCAGCCCCAGCATTTT.

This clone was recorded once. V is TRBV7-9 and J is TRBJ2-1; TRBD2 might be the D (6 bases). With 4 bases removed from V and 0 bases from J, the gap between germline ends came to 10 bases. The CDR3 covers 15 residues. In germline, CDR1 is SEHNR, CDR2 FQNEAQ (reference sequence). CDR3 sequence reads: CASSSGRSSYNEQFF. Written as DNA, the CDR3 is TGTGCCAGCAGCTCCGGGAGAAGCTCCTACAATGAGCAGTTCTTC.